These 15 T cell receptor beta chains came from one sample sequenced in a study of shared clonotypes between healthy human individuals. Sequencing used immunoSEQ multiplex PCR; TCRdb keeps in-frame clones, though not all of them. The sample lists 700,000 or so clones, about 78% occurring once. Sequencing input: memory CD4+ T cells sorted from blood. The subset: CD45RA-negative fraction. The receptors here all came from a woman in her twenties or thirties in good health.

This clone was found many times. The CDR3 region is CASSESGMGDIQYF. The CDR3 region has the DNA TGCGCCAGCAGTGAGTCAGGGATGGGGGACATTCAGTACTTC. This chain joins TRBV10-1 and TRBJ2-4, with D perhaps given as TRBD1 or TRBD2 (5 bases each). The germline CDR1 and CDR2 sequences are WNHNN and SYGVQD (reference sequence). The CDR3 length is 14 residues. V lost 0 bases to trimming and J lost 8 bases, with 11 bases between them.

This clone was seen only a few times. The same CDR3 is also encoded by other DNA sequences in this sample. The chain links TRBV28 to TRBJ1-5, with unresolved D. The V gene's germline CDR1 is MDHEN and CDR2 SYDVKM. V lost 5 bases and J 0 bases, leaving 5 bases between the germline ends. There are 13 residues in the CDR3. Here the CDR3 DNA reads TGTGCCAGCAGTCTTTATAGCAATCAGCCCCAGCATTTT. Translated, it gives CASSLYSNQPQHF.

The chain links TRBV10-1 to TRBJ2-7; TRBD1 matches at 7 bases. This CDR3 is 14 amino acids long. The trim removed 5 bases at V and 3 bases at J, leaving 7 bases unmatched. Germline values: CDR1 WNHNN, CDR2 SYGVQD (reference sequence). CDR3 sequence: CASSPTGIDYEQYF. The CDR3 bases are TGCGCCAGCAGTCCGACAGGGATCGACTACGAGCAGTACTTC.

The V gene is TRBV6-4, the J gene TRBJ2-3; 7 bases map to TRBD2. The CDR3 is 16 amino acids. J gave up 2 bases and V 0 bases, and 5 bases lay outside the gene matches. Germline-derived CDR1 and CDR2 are MRHNA and SNTAGT. The DNA of the CDR3 is TGTGCCAGCAGTGACTCGGCTAGCGGCACCACAGATACGCAGTATTTT. It specifies CASSDSASGTTDTQYF.

This clone was seen only a few times. The V and J genes are TRBV7-7 and TRBJ2-1; D possibly corresponds to TRBD2 (5 bases). Germline CDR1 is SSHAT and CDR2 is FNYEAQ (reference sequence). This CDR3 comprises 15 residues. The V end lost 1 base, the J end lost 5 bases, and 12 bases lay between the germline ends. Written as DNA, the CDR3 is TGTGCCAGCAGCTTAGTTGTGGGAGTACACAATGAGCAGTTCTTC. Translated: CASSLVVGVHNEQFF.

The chain recombines TRBV29-1 with TRBJ2-1; D possibly uses TRBD1 or TRBD2 (6 bases each). CDR1 and CDR2 from the germline V gene are SQVTM and ANQGSEA. The CDR3 totals 15 residues. CDR3 coding DNA: TGCAGTGAGGCTCCACAGTGGGGGGCAGGCAATGAGCAGTTCTTC. It yields the protein CSEAPQWGAGNEQFF.

The V gene is TRBV6-5, the J gene TRBJ1-1; D gene ambiguous. CDR1 and CDR2 from the germline V gene are MNHEY and SVGAGI. The CDR3 extends over 15 amino acids. V gave up 0 bases and J gave up 1 base, with 9 bases separating them. CDR3 DNA: TGTGCCAGCAGTTACTCGGCGGCCGGGAACACTGAAGCTTTCTTT. Translating it yields CASSYSAAGNTEAFF.

The chain joins TRBV27 to TRBJ2-3, with a tentative D call TRBD2 (5 bases). Trimming left V 7 bases short and J 4 bases short, with 9 bases between. Germline CDR1 MNHEY, CDR2 SMNVEV (reference sequence). The CDR3 length is 12 residues. The CDR3 region has the DNA TGTGCCAGCAAGGAGAGGGCAGATACGCAGTATTTT. Translation gives CASKERADTQYF.

J is TRBJ2-2 and V is TRBV12-5; 9 bases line up with TRBD1. Germline CDR1 and CDR2: LGHNT and FRNRAP. With V trimmed by 5 bases and J by 4 bases, 5 bases remained unmatched. The CDR3 is made up of 15 amino acids. CDR3 residues: CASGRQGVGTGELFF. CDR3 nucleotides: TGTGCTAGTGGTCGACAGGGGGTAGGCACCGGGGAGCTGTTTTTT.

The chain couples TRBV19 to TRBJ1-1, with D uncertain. CDR3 size: 16 residues. From germline, CDR1 is LNHDA and CDR2 SQIVND (reference sequence). Trimming stripped 6 bases from V and 10 bases from J, with 27 bases between. The CDR3 reads CASSLTTTDRNRGAFF. DNA of the CDR3: TGTGCCAGTAGCTTAACGACCACGGATCGCAACAGAGGAGCTTTCTTT.

In its sample, this clone was seen a few times. The rearrangement links TRBV29-1 to TRBJ2-3; D remains unclear. Germline V gene data show CDR1 as SQVTM and CDR2 as ANQGSEA. The CDR3 extends over 10 amino acids. Deletions cut 4 bases from V and 8 bases from J, with 7 bases between. For the CDR3, the DNA is TGCAGCGTTGTACACGTTACGCAGTATTTT. This translates into CSVVHVTQYF.

This chain connects TRBV28 to TRBJ1-1; D is undetermined. From germline, CDR1 is MDHEN and CDR2 SYDVKM. With 3 bases removed from V and 11 bases from J, the gap between germline ends came to 13 bases. The CDR3 has 12 amino acids. CDR3 protein: CASSLFQPPAFF. In nucleotides, the CDR3 is TGTGCCAGCAGTTTGTTTCAGCCCCCGGCTTTCTTT. The full variable domain, rest sourced from reference TRBV28 and TRBJ1-1, is DVKVTQSSRYLVKRTGEKVFLECVQDMDHENMFWYRQDPGLGLRLIYFSYDVKMKEKGDIPEGYSVSREKKERFSLILESASTNQTSMYLCASSLFQPPAFFGQGTRLTVV.

The chain employs TRBV19 and TRBJ2-1; D may be TRBD1 (6 bases). Germline CDR1 and CDR2: LNHDA and SQIVND (reference sequence). The V end lost 5 bases, the J end lost 6 bases, and 20 bases lay between the germline ends. CDR3 length: 16 residues. The CDR3 DNA follows: TGTGCCAGTAGTCGTTCGGGAACAGGGATTGGCAATGAGCAGTTCTTC. Translating gives CASSRSGTGIGNEQFF.

This clone was recorded many times. The chain joins TRBV28 to TRBJ1-5, with TRBD1 as a possible D gene (6 bases). This CDR3 comprises 15 residues. V lost 6 bases and J lost 6, with 18 bases in between. Looked up from germline, CDR1 is MDHEN and CDR2 is SYDVKM. The CDR3 protein is CASRPTGRQGQPQHF. The CDR3 region has the DNA TGTGCCAGCAGGCCAACAGGGAGGCAGGGTCAGCCCCAGCATTTT.

The CDR3 loop is CASSLAGYNYGYTF. The CDR3 nucleotides are TGTGCCAGCAGCTTAGCGGGTTATAACTATGGCTACACCTTC. This chain joins TRBV7-8 and TRBJ1-2; D not certain. The germline V gene has CDR1 SGHVS and CDR2 FQNEAQ. This CDR3 is built from 14 residues. V lost 0 bases, J lost 1 base, and 6 bases lay in between.